A single sample is the source of the 25 T cell receptor beta chains below, sequenced in a study of cytomegalovirus exposure and HLA in healthy donors. The repertoire was sequenced with immunoSEQ multiplex PCR; TCRdb's copy has only in-frame clones and lacks some. The table lists 45,000 to 70,000 clones, about 92% of them singletons. Sequencing input: PBMCs. The receptors were gathered from a young man in good health and CMV-seronegative.

V usage is TRBV6-4 and J usage is TRBJ1-1; D possibly corresponds to TRBD1 (5 bases). Per germline, CDR1 MRHNA and CDR2 SNTAGT. Trimming took off 10 bases at V and 3 bases at J, with 21 bases between the two ends. The CDR3 has 15 amino acids. CDR3 protein: CANPQGGEEDTEAFF. CDR3 nucleotides: TGTGCCAATCCCCAGGGAGGGGAGGAGGACACTGAAGCTTTCTTT.

This chain connects TRBV5-5 to TRBJ1-1, with 7 nucleotides matching TRBD1. Germline V gives CDR1 SGHKS, CDR2 YYEKEE (reference sequence). V lost 4 bases and J lost 1; bases outside the gene matches: 4. This CDR3 spans 14 amino acids. The CDR3: CASSPGQKNTEAFF. DNA of the CDR3: TGTGCCAGCAGCCCGGGACAGAAGAACACTGAAGCTTTCTTT.

The chain combines TRBV5-6 with TRBJ2-1; 9 nucleotides line up with TRBD1. This CDR3 is built from 15 residues. Germline V gives CDR1 SGHDT, CDR2 YYEEEE. The V and J ends lost 1 base and 8 bases, in that order; junction bases with no gene match: 7. In nucleotides, the CDR3 is TGTGCCAGCAGCTTGTCTGTGACAGGGGGATATGAGCAGTTCTTC. Translating gives CASSLSVTGGYEQFF.

The V and J genes are TRBV19 and TRBJ1-1, with D uncertain. CDR1 and CDR2 (germline): LNHDA, SQIVND (reference sequence). This CDR3 region has 12 residues. V lost 6 bases, J lost 4 bases, and 9 bases lay in between. CDR3 coding DNA: TGTGCCAGTAGCTATCTAAGCACTGAAGCTTTCTTT. It specifies CASSYLSTEAFF.

V is TRBV9 and J is TRBJ2-3; the D is unclear. There are 13 residues in the CDR3. Germline V gene data show CDR1 as SGDLS and CDR2 as YYNGEE. The V end was cut by 4 bases, the J end by 1 base, with 7 bases between. The DNA for the CDR3 is TGTGCCAGCAGCAGCACTGGCACAGATACGCAGTATTTT. It translates to CASSSTGTDTQYF.

This clone showed up just a few times. The V gene is TRBV4-1, the J gene TRBJ1-4; 7 positions agree with TRBD1. After removal of 0 bases from V and 4 bases from J, the junction contained 5 bases not matched to a gene. The germline CDR1 and CDR2 sequences are MGHRA and YSYEKL. The CDR3 is 16 residues long. The CDR3 nucleotides read TGCGCCAGCAGCCAAGATCCCCCAGGGGGTAATGAAAAACTGTTTTTT. Translated, it gives CASSQDPPGGNEKLFF.

The V call is TRBV19, the J call TRBJ2-5, with D possibly TRBD1 on 5 matching bases. Between the trimmed V and J ends, which lost 7 bases and 4 bases, there was a span of 13 bases. Germline CDR1 and CDR2: LNHDA and SQIVND (reference sequence). This CDR3 has 13 amino acids. This CDR3 reads CASKGAGSETQYF. In nucleotides, the CDR3 is TGTGCCAGTAAAGGCGCAGGGTCAGAGACCCAGTACTTC.

This clone came up once. V is TRBV7-9 and J is TRBJ2-5, with 8 bases lining up with TRBD1. The CDR3 is 17 amino acids. Looked up from germline, CDR1 is SEHNR and CDR2 is FQNEAQ (reference sequence). J gave up 2 bases and V 0 bases, and 8 bases lay outside the gene matches. The CDR3 DNA reads as TGTGCCAGCAGCTTAGCGGTAAGACAGGGGTCGCAAGAGACCCAGTACTTC. Residues: CASSLAVRQGSQETQYF.

The V and J genes are TRBV5-6 and TRBJ2-3, with a weak D call TRBD1 (5 bases). The CDR3 totals 15 residues. The germline V gene encodes CDR1 SGHDT and CDR2 YYEEEE. The ends were cut back, 0 bases at V and 1 base at J, with 9 bases in the middle. The CDR3 DNA sequence: TGTGCCAGCAGCTTGGGACAGTGGGGCACAGATACGCAGTATTTT. Its protein product is CASSLGQWGTDTQYF.

Only one count was recorded for this clone. This chain links TRBV28 with TRBJ1-2, with D possibly TRBD1 on 6 matching bases. The germline V and J ends were trimmed by 6 bases and 8 bases, with 22 bases remaining between them. The CDR3 sequence is 15 residues long. Germline loops: CDR1 MDHEN, CDR2 SYDVKM. CDR3 in DNA: TGTGCCAGCAGGGGATCGGACAGCCAATTTGGGGGCTACACCTTC. Encoded protein: CASRGSDSQFGGYTF.

V gene TRBV13 combines with J gene TRBJ2-3, with 11 bases lining up with TRBD2. This CDR3 has 17 residues. The germline V gene has CDR1 PRHDT and CDR2 FYEKMQ (reference sequence). V lost 4 bases to trimming and J lost 2 bases; unmatched junction nucleotides: 8. This CDR3 reads CASSSSLAGDDTDTQYF. CDR3 DNA: TGTGCCAGCAGCTCATCACTAGCGGGGGACGACACAGATACGCAGTATTTT. The variable domain in full, completed from reference TRBV13 and TRBJ2-3, reads AAGVIQSPRHLIKEKRETATLKCYPIPRHDTVYWYQQGPGQDPQFLISFYEKMQSDKGSIPDRFSAQQFSDYHSELNMSSLELGDSALYFCASSSSLAGDDTDTQYFGPGTRLTVL.

The rearrangement joins TRBV28 to TRBJ1-1, with 10 bases identical to TRBD1. J gave up 8 bases and V 1 base, and 7 bases lay outside the gene matches. Germline values: CDR1 MDHEN, CDR2 SYDVKM. The CDR3 runs 15 residues. The CDR3 sequence: CASSLSSTGGNEAFF. For the CDR3, the DNA is TGTGCCAGCAGTTTATCTTCGACAGGGGGCAACGAAGCTTTCTTT.

This rearrangement joins TRBV4-2 to TRBJ1-3; 7 bases are shared with TRBD1. The CDR3 has 16 residues. Trimming cost V 3 bases and J 1 base; bases outside gene matches: 6. Germline lookup yields CDR1 LGHNA and CDR2 YNFKEQ. This CDR3 is CASSQDLTGSGNTIYF. In nucleotides, the CDR3 is TGTGCCAGCAGCCAGGATCTGACAGGGTCTGGAAACACCATATATTTT.

This chain connects TRBV27 to TRBJ2-1, with D possibly TRBD2 on 5 matching bases. The length of the CDR3 is 17 residues. Germline V gene sequence: CDR1 MNHEY, CDR2 SMNVEV (reference sequence). Trimming shortened V by 5 bases and J by 2 bases, and 19 bases separated the two germline ends. CDR3 amino acids: CASSPILNGNAYNEQFF. The CDR3 nucleotides are TGTGCCAGCAGTCCGATCCTCAACGGGAACGCCTACAATGAGCAGTTCTTC.

The V call is TRBV7-9, the J call TRBJ1-1; D not resolved. The V and J ends lost 0 bases and 4 bases respectively, with 3 bases between them. The length of the CDR3 is 12 residues. The V gene's germline CDR1 is SEHNR and CDR2 FQNEAQ (reference sequence). CDR3 amino acids: CASSLAGTEAFF. The CDR3 region has the DNA TGTGCCAGCAGCTTAGCCGGCACTGAAGCTTTCTTT.

A single count supports this clone. The CDR3 loop reads CASSQDIGHGEKLFF. The CDR3 DNA reads as TGCGCCAGCAGCCAAGATATTGGGCATGGAGAAAAACTGTTTTTT. The chain joins TRBV4-1 to TRBJ1-4; D unclear. The CDR3 contains 15 residues. The V gene's germline CDR1 is MGHRA and CDR2 YSYEKL. V was trimmed by 0 bases and J by 8 bases, leaving 13 bases between them.

This chain uses TRBV7-5 with TRBJ2-1; the tabulated D call, TRBD2, remains unverified against the DNA. TRBV7-5 is labeled a pseudogene. This CDR3 contains 15 residues. The CDR3 spells CARSCRGNSYNEQFF. In DNA, the CDR3 is TGTGCCAGAAGTTGTCGCGGGAACTCCTACAATGAGCAGTTCTTC.

V is TRBV19 and J is TRBJ1-1; 7 nucleotides match TRBD1. Germline lookup yields CDR1 LNHDA and CDR2 SQIVND (reference sequence). The CDR3 spans 11 residues. The V gene end was trimmed by 6 bases and the J gene end by 12 bases; junction bases not matched to a gene: 7. The CDR3, as DNA: TGTGCCAGTAGGTGGGGGACAGAGTCTTTCTTT. Amino acid sequence: CASRWGTESFF.

The chain employs TRBV19 and TRBJ1-5; 8 bases align to TRBD1. Trimming at V came to 7 bases and at J to 7 bases, leaving 3 bases not matched to a gene. CDR3 length: 12 amino acids. Per germline, CDR1 LNHDA and CDR2 SQIVND (reference sequence). The CDR3 sequence: CASTRDRQPQHF. The CDR3 DNA sequence: TGTGCCAGTACCAGGGACAGGCAGCCCCAGCATTTT.

This chain links TRBV14 with TRBJ2-3; 8 nucleotides line up with TRBD2. The CDR3 runs 16 residues. V shed 6 bases and J 4 bases; nucleotides not matched to a gene: 12. Germline CDR1 is SGHDN and CDR2 is FVKESK. The CDR3 here is CASRETSEASADTQYF. CDR3 bases: TGTGCCAGCAGAGAGACTAGCGAGGCGTCGGCAGATACGCAGTATTTT. The entire variable domain, with the rest obtained from reference TRBV14 and TRBJ2-3, is as follows: EAGVTQFPSHSVIEKGQTVTLRCDPISGHDNLYWYRRVMGKEIKFLLHFVKESKQDESGMPNNRFLAERTGGTYSTLKVQPAELEDSGVYFCASRETSEASADTQYFGPGTRLTVL.

Regarding this clone: One junction end disagrees with the germline gene, perhaps due to a read error. The chain joins TRBV5-1 to TRBJ2-2, with 10 bases aligning to TRBD1. Germline V gene lookup returns CDR1 SGHRS and CDR2 YFSETQ. The CDR3 has 15 residues. The CDR3 loop reads CATEPGQGNPGELFF. DNA for the CDR3: TGCGCCACGGAACCGGGACAGGGGAACCCCGGGGAGCTGTTTTTT.

The V gene is TRBV27, the J gene TRBJ1-2, with 9 bases identical to TRBD1. This CDR3 has 14 residues. V lost 6 bases to trimming and J lost 5 bases; unmatched junction nucleotides: 7. The germline CDR1 and CDR2 sequences are MNHEY and SMNVEV (reference sequence). This CDR3 reads CASRSTGGAYGYTF. In nucleotides, the CDR3 is TGTGCCAGCAGATCTACAGGGGGCGCATATGGCTACACCTTC.

V and J are TRBV9 and TRBJ2-5; D may be TRBD1 (6 bases). Trimming removed 3 bases at V and 5 bases at J, with 20 bases between. The CDR3 is 16 residues long. Germline CDR1 and CDR2: SGDLS and YYNGEE. This CDR3 is CASSEVGQLGPETQYF. The CDR3 coding sequence is TGTGCCAGCAGCGAGGTGGGACAACTGGGGCCGGAGACCCAGTACTTC.

The chain recombines TRBV27 with TRBJ2-3; D uncertain. V shed 6 bases and J shed 2 bases, with 6 bases lying between them. The CDR3 consists of 12 residues. Germline values: CDR1 MNHEY, CDR2 SMNVEV (reference sequence). The CDR3 loop is CASSSFTDTQYF. The CDR3 coding sequence is TGTGCCAGCAGCTCGTTCACAGATACGCAGTATTTT.

CDR3 sequence: CASSSDYLTGELFF. The DNA for the CDR3 is TGTGCCAGCAGTTCCGACTACCTCACCGGGGAGCTGTTTTTT. The chain is built from TRBV6-5 and TRBJ2-2; TRBD2 might be the D (5 bases). Germline CDR1 MNHEY, CDR2 SVGAGI. V was cut by 4 bases and J by 4 bases, with 10 bases left in between. CDR3 length: 14 amino acids.